This section outlines one T cell receptor (beta chain) sequence together with its context. The antigen remains unidentified. It was genomic DNA that served as the template for profiling TCR beta VDJ and CDR3. Using its own MiXCR run on the reads, TCRdb lists one record per CDR3 protein. Of around 290,000 distinct CDR3 sequences listed, roughly 53% were seen once; the top ten hold 1.3%. This sample is drawn from a study of CD8+CD57+ T cells in acquired aplastic anemia. At the level of the study: Each DNA sample taken from sorted CD4+ and CD8+ cells came to about 3 ug on average. Study-wide results and caveats: Shared by patients and controls, 25 to 35 CD8+ CDR3s were abundant in patients.

CDR3 length: 13 amino acids. The germline V gene encodes CDR1 ENHRY and CDR2 SYGVKD. The V end lost 0 bases, the J end lost 3 bases, and 5 bases lay between the germline ends. Flow cytometry had shown expanded CD8+CD57+ cells in the patients chosen for sequencing. A severe acquired aplastic anemia diagnosis applied to all patients. Patients had received no therapy at the time of blood sampling. This TCR derives from a human donor with aplastic anemia. The sample consisted of sorted CD4+, CD8+, or CD8+CD57+ T cells (not recorded which) from PBMCs. J is TRBJ2-5 and V is TRBV10-3; possibly TRBD2 for D (5 bases). The CDR3, as DNA: TGTGCCATCAGTGAGTCGAGGGAAGAGACCCAGTACTTC. Its translation is CAISESREETQYF.